Reported below is one T cell receptor (beta chain). Its antigen is as yet unknown. This CDR3 comprises 19 residues. The V gene end was trimmed by 0 bases and the J gene end by 4 bases; junction bases not matched to a gene: 15. Germline assignment: CDR1 SGHNT and CDR2 YYREEE (reference sequence). The repertoire was sequenced with immunoSEQ multiplex PCR; TCRdb's copy has only in-frame clones and lacks some. The sample has around 130,000 clones; approximately 80% are singletons. These data come from a study of cytotoxic CD8 clonotypes in ibrutinib-treated CLL. Study details: The subjects consisted of about eleven relapsed/refractory and fewer than 16 treatment-naive individuals, with some 17 IGHV unmutated.

The study's findings and limits: Baseline levels of clonality went above those of age-matched healthy donors and moved with circulating CD8+ T-cell counts.

The TCR was taken from a human donor with chronic lymphocytic leukemia. Sequenced here: PBMCs, sampled after 24 months of ibrutinib treatment. The V call is TRBV5-4, the J call TRBJ2-3; 9 positions agree with TRBD2. CDR3: CASSLDRGGLAGIADTQYF. For the CDR3, the DNA is TGTGCCAGCAGCTTGGATCGTGGCGGGCTAGCGGGGATCGCAGATACGCAGTATTTT.